This TCR beta chain was identified during a study of blood T cell repertoires in COVID-19. In the study overall: From the United States, Italy and Spain came samples of acute and convalescent COVID-19. Sources were T cells, B-cell-depleted T cells, or PBMCs; the material itself was cDNA or gDNA.

V lost 0 bases and J 7 bases, leaving 15 bases between the germline ends. Per germline, CDR1 WSHSY and CDR2 SAAADI. This CDR3 has 15 residues. Original data processing: Reference gene primer amplification yielded estimated nucleated cell counts. The table came from immunoSEQ multiplex PCR; TCRdb's copy has only in-frame clones and leaves some out. V, J and clone size were drawn from that table, and D and trimming were deduced from the DNA. Among around 150,000 clones listed, 80% were seen once. The sample taken for sequencing was peripheral blood. The chain uses TRBV10-2 and TRBJ1-2, with a tentative D call TRBD1 (5 bases). This clonotype was sampled from a woman aged 45-59 years with acute or convalescent COVID-19. CDR3 region: CASSESGDSRSGYTF. CDR3 DNA sequence: TGCGCCAGCAGTGAGTCAGGGGACTCAAGGAGTGGCTACACCTTC.